These 11 T cell receptor beta chains were sequenced from one sample in a study of T cells in localized non-small cell lung cancer. Libraries were prepared by immunoSEQ multiplex PCR; TCRdb keeps only in-frame clonotypes and omits some of them. The sample lists roughly 25,000 clones; about 93% were seen once. Sequencing was performed on peripheral blood, taken before any cancer treatment. The receptors were gathered from a woman aged 40-70 years with stage I lung adenocarcinoma.

The chain joins TRBV6-5 to TRBJ2-3; D may be TRBD2 (5 bases). V was cut by 0 bases and J by 10 bases, with 17 bases left in between. Germline V CDR1 and CDR2: MNHEY, SVGAGI. There are 15 residues in the CDR3. This CDR3 is CASSYSIPTSHPQYF. Written as DNA, the CDR3 is TGTGCCAGCAGTTACTCGATTCCTACTAGTCATCCGCAGTATTTT.

V usage is TRBV27 and J usage is TRBJ2-7, with 7 bases that match TRBD1. V shed 4 bases and J 4 bases; nucleotides not matched to a gene: 7. The CDR3 sequence is 14 residues long. Germline V gene lookup returns CDR1 MNHEY and CDR2 SMNVEV (reference sequence). The CDR3: CASSWTGSLYEQYF. DNA for the CDR3: TGTGCCAGCAGTTGGACAGGTTCTTTATACGAGCAGTACTTC.

The chain links TRBV6-5 to TRBJ2-2; D is unclear. CDR1 and CDR2 from the germline V gene are MNHEY and SVGAGI. The CDR3 is 13 amino acids. Trimming pared 2 bases from V and 4 bases from J, leaving 5 bases between. The CDR3 nucleotides read TGTGCCAGCAGTTACGGGCCCACCGGGGAGCTGTTTTTT. Protein sequence: CASSYGPTGELFF.

This clone was observed a single time. The chain links TRBV27 to TRBJ1-2; no firm D call. The V end was cut by 8 bases, the J end by 8 bases, with 9 bases between. Germline V lookup: CDR1 MNHEY, CDR2 SMNVEV (reference sequence). The CDR3 sequence is 10 residues long. This CDR3 reads CASPPSGYTF. CDR3 nucleotide sequence: TGTGCCAGCCCCCCCTCGGGCTACACCTTC.

The chain links TRBV14 to TRBJ2-7; possibly TRBD1 or TRBD2 for D (5 bases each). The CDR3 is made up of 14 amino acids. The V gene's germline CDR1 is SGHDN and CDR2 FVKESK. V lost 1 base and J 5 bases, leaving 12 bases between the germline ends. This CDR3 is CASSQGDPIHEQYF. Here the CDR3 DNA reads TGTGCCAGCAGCCAAGGGGACCCTATCCACGAGCAGTACTTC.

The rearrangement uses TRBV11-2 and TRBJ2-6, with TRBD2 as a possible D gene (6 bases). The V gene lost 5 bases and the J gene lost 2 bases, with 10 bases spanning the gap. Germline V lookup: CDR1 SGHAT, CDR2 FQNNGV. The CDR3 contains 15 residues. The CDR3, as DNA: TGTGCCAGCAGCCCAATAGCGGCTGGGGCCAACGTCCTGACTTTC. Amino acids: CASSPIAAGANVLTF.

CDR3 residues: CASSEGGPGNTIYF. The CDR3 bases are TGTGCCAGCAGTGAAGGGGGGCCTGGAAACACCATATATTTT. The chain employs TRBV6-1 and TRBJ1-3; the D gene is possibly TRBD1 (6 bases). Deletions cut 1 base from V and 2 bases from J, with 6 bases between. Germline CDR1 is MNHNS and CDR2 is SASEGT. There are 14 residues in the CDR3.

The J gene is TRBJ1-2, the V gene TRBV5-1; 7 nucleotides match TRBD1. The junction had 7 bases not matched to a gene; V was cut back by 1 base and J by 7 bases. This CDR3 has 14 amino acids. Germline lookup yields CDR1 SGHRS and CDR2 YFSETQ. The CDR3 sequence: CASSLYRGSRGYTF. As DNA, the CDR3 is TGCGCCAGCAGCTTGTACAGGGGTTCTCGTGGCTACACCTTC.

The chain is built from TRBV6-1 and TRBJ2-6; weak D call: TRBD1 (6 bases). V dropped 2 bases and J dropped 0 bases, with 14 bases sitting between them. Germline loops: CDR1 MNHNS, CDR2 SASEGT. This CDR3 comprises 18 residues. DNA of the CDR3: TGTGCCAGCAGTGAACAGACAGGTCTCTCCTCTGGGGCCAACGTCCTGACTTTC. Amino acid sequence: CASSEQTGLSSGANVLTF.

This chain joins TRBV18 and TRBJ2-5; 8 nucleotides align to TRBD2. Germline V lookup: CDR1 KGHSH, CDR2 LQKENI. The CDR3 is made up of 16 amino acids. V dropped 2 bases and J dropped 2; count of bases not matched to a gene: 7. The CDR3 here is CASSPTRSSGQETQYF. CDR3 coding DNA: TGTGCCAGCTCACCAACTCGGTCTAGCGGGCAAGAGACCCAGTACTTC.

This sequence joins TRBV6-1 and TRBJ2-5; no firm D call. Deletions cut 6 bases from V and 2 bases from J, with 16 bases between. CDR1 is MNHNS, CDR2 SASEGT, per germline. The CDR3 loop spans 15 amino acids. The CDR3 sequence: CASSEYLPKQETQYF. The CDR3 bases are TGTGCCAGCAGCGAATATTTACCGAAACAAGAGACCCAGTACTTC.